This T cell receptor (beta chain) was sequenced during a study of Ad26.COV2.S vaccination and SARS-CoV-2 variants. General study points: People who got the vaccine had more spike-specific TCR breadth than people who got placebo.

Using immunoSEQ multiplex PCR, the repertoire was profiled, and TCRdb retains in-frame clones only, with some absent. The repertoire consists of 350,000 to 500,000 clones, with 90% occurring once and the leading ten covering roughly 4.3%. As regards this clone: What it binds is unknown.

Treatment here: roughly 19 received Ad26.COV2.S at low or high dose, single or two shots; a few received placebo; per-sample allocation not given. Sampling was done on day 63 after the first vaccine or placebo injection. This Boston cohort included adults aged 18-55 years. The V end was cut by 2 bases, the J end by 6 bases, with 11 bases between. CDR1 LGHDT and CDR2 YNNKEL come from the germline V gene (reference sequence). The CDR3 is 13 residues long. The receptor was isolated from a person between 18 and 59 years old who received the Ad26.COV2.S COVID-19 vaccine or a placebo. The specimen was peripheral blood, collected in a trial of Ad26.COV2.S vaccine versus placebo. The chain is built from TRBV3-1 (or the pseudogene TRBV3-2) and TRBJ2-7; a possible D gene is TRBD2 (5 bases). The CDR3 DNA sequence: TGTGCCAGCAGCCAAATGGCTAGCCTCGAGCAGTACTTC. Its protein is CASSQMASLEQYF.